These T cell receptor beta chains were read from a single sample in a study of T cell responses to AZD1222 COVID-19 vaccine. Data came from immunoSEQ multiplex PCR; TCRdb stores just in-frame clones and leaves some out. The table includes 95,000 to 150,000 clones, 86% detected once. The source was peripheral blood, collected on day 0 of AZD1222 vaccination. All receptors derive from an adult in good health. CDR3s include the opening cysteine and the closing phenylalanine or tryptophan. The order of the fields is clone size, V gene, D gene, J gene, CDR3 protein, CDR3 DNA. A D gene is named only where the DNA matches it firmly. Clone size is not always given. Where it is, it says once, few, many or a class for expanded clones.

abundance: NA
v_gene: TRBV5-1
d_gene: NA
j_gene: TRBJ1-1
CDR3aa: CASSSKTGLNTEAFF
CDR3nt: TGCGCCAGCAGCTCCAAAACAGGGTTGAACACTGAAGCTTTCTTT

abundance: NA
v_gene: TRBV6-2/TRBV6-3
d_gene: NA
j_gene: TRBJ2-3
CDR3aa: CASSFSTLGDTQYF
CDR3nt: TGTGCCAGCAGTTTTTCGACCCTCGGGGATACGCAGTATTTT

abundance: NA
v_gene: TRBV6-1
d_gene: TRBD2
j_gene: TRBJ2-3
CDR3aa: CASSEAWGGDTQYF
CDR3nt: TGTGCCAGCAGTGAAGCATGGGGGGGAGATACGCAGTATTTT

abundance: NA
v_gene: TRBV12-3/TRBV12-4
d_gene: NA
j_gene: TRBJ1-5
CDR3aa: CASSSKGPQHF
CDR3nt: TGTGCCAGCAGTTCGAAAGGACCCCAGCATTTT

abundance: NA
v_gene: TRBV19
d_gene: TRBD2
j_gene: TRBJ2-1
CDR3aa: CASRPPGRVDYNEQFF
CDR3nt: TGTGCCAGTAGGCCGCCCGGGAGGGTCGACTACAATGAGCAGTTCTTC

abundance: NA
v_gene: TRBV6-5
d_gene: NA
j_gene: TRBJ2-7
CDR3aa: CASRKDTGGSYEQYF
CDR3nt: TGTGCCAGCAGGAAGGACACCGGAGGCTCCTACGAGCAGTACTTC

abundance: NA
v_gene: TRBV12-3/TRBV12-4
d_gene: NA
j_gene: TRBJ1-2
CDR3aa: CASSRNYGYTF
CDR3nt: TGTGCCAGCAGCCGAAACTATGGCTACACCTTC

abundance: NA
v_gene: TRBV7-2
d_gene: NA
j_gene: TRBJ1-2
CDR3aa: CASSSLFGYTF
CDR3nt: TGTGCCAGCAGCTCCCTTTTCGGCTACACCTTC

abundance: NA
v_gene: TRBV29-1
d_gene: NA
j_gene: TRBJ1-3
CDR3aa: CSVVISLAGNTIYF
CDR3nt: TGCAGCGTTGTCATCAGTCTCGCTGGAAACACCATATATTTT

abundance: once
v_gene: TRBV15
d_gene: TRBD2
j_gene: TRBJ2-1
CDR3aa: CATSRGTSGGKSYNEQFF
CDR3nt: TGTGCCACCAGCAGAGGGACTAGCGGGGGTAAGTCCTACAATGAGCAGTTCTTC

abundance: NA
v_gene: TRBV10-1
d_gene: NA
j_gene: TRBJ1-6
CDR3aa: CASSESGAHNSPLHF
CDR3nt: TGCGCCAGCAGTGAGTCGGGGGCCCATAATTCACCCCTCCACTTT

abundance: NA
v_gene: TRBV10-2
d_gene: TRBD1
j_gene: TRBJ2-5
CDR3aa: CASRSTGLETQYF
CDR3nt: TGCGCCAGCAGATCGACAGGGCTAGAGACCCAGTACTTC

abundance: NA
v_gene: TRBV18
d_gene: NA
j_gene: TRBJ2-7
CDR3aa: CASSPQETGFNEQYF
CDR3nt: TGTGCCAGCTCACCACAAGAGACAGGCTTCAACGAGCAGTACTTC

abundance: NA
v_gene: TRBV5-4
d_gene: NA
j_gene: TRBJ1-1
CDR3aa: CASSLRDMVTEAFF
CDR3nt: TGTGCCAGCAGCTTGCGGGACATGGTGACTGAAGCTTTCTTT

abundance: NA
v_gene: TRBV19
d_gene: NA
j_gene: TRBJ1-1
CDR3aa: CASSITGMNTEAFF
CDR3nt: TGTGCCAGTAGTATTACAGGGATGAACACTGAAGCTTTCTTT

abundance: NA
v_gene: TRBV10-3
d_gene: TRBD1
j_gene: TRBJ2-1
CDR3aa: CAIRGQGAYNEQFF
CDR3nt: TGTGCCATCAGGGGACAGGGGGCTTACAATGAGCAGTTCTTC

abundance: NA
v_gene: TRBV5-1
d_gene: TRBD2
j_gene: TRBJ2-1
CDR3aa: CASSLGLADNNEQFF
CDR3nt: TGCGCCAGCAGCCTAGGACTAGCGGACAACAATGAGCAGTTCTTC

abundance: NA
v_gene: TRBV27
d_gene: NA
j_gene: TRBJ2-3
CDR3aa: CASIPTRGPDTQYF
CDR3nt: TGTGCCAGCATACCCACGAGGGGTCCAGATACGCAGTATTTT

abundance: NA
v_gene: TRBV7-9
d_gene: NA
j_gene: TRBJ1-2
CDR3aa: CASSLVGVTYGYTF
CDR3nt: TGTGCCAGCAGCTTAGTTGGGGTGACCTATGGCTACACCTTC

abundance: NA
v_gene: TRBV18
d_gene: TRBD2
j_gene: TRBJ2-3
CDR3aa: CASSPRTSGGGTDTQYF
CDR3nt: TGTGCCAGCTCACCACGAACTAGCGGGGGGGGCACAGATACGCAGTATTTT

abundance: NA
v_gene: TRBV15
d_gene: TRBD2
j_gene: TRBJ2-7
CDR3aa: CATSRGAGGVHEQYF
CDR3nt: TGTGCCACCAGCAGAGGGGCGGGAGGGGTCCACGAGCAGTACTTC

abundance: NA
v_gene: TRBV12-3/TRBV12-4
d_gene: NA
j_gene: TRBJ1-2
CDR3aa: CASSLGGSSGYTF
CDR3nt: TGTGCCAGCAGTTTGGGCGGGAGCAGTGGCTACACCTTC

abundance: few
v_gene: TRBV3-1/TRBV3-2
d_gene: NA
j_gene: TRBJ1-2
CDR3aa: CASSQDLLSYGYTF
CDR3nt: TGTGCCAGCAGCCAAGACCTATTGAGCTATGGCTACACCTTC

abundance: NA
v_gene: TRBV5-1
d_gene: TRBD1
j_gene: TRBJ1-3
CDR3aa: CASSSDRQGANTIYF
CDR3nt: TGCGCCAGCAGCTCGGACAGACAGGGGGCGAACACCATATATTTT

abundance: NA
v_gene: TRBV5-4
d_gene: TRBD1
j_gene: TRBJ2-7
CDR3aa: CASSWGQGAGEQYF
CDR3nt: TGTGCCAGCAGCTGGGGACAGGGGGCTGGGGAGCAGTACTTC

abundance: NA
v_gene: TRBV6-2/TRBV6-3
d_gene: TRBD1
j_gene: TRBJ1-1
CDR3aa: CASSYPLLTGSEAFF
CDR3nt: TGTGCCAGCAGTTACCCGTTATTGACAGGGTCTGAAGCTTTCTTT

abundance: NA
v_gene: TRBV7-9
d_gene: NA
j_gene: TRBJ1-6
CDR3aa: CASSPAVWQAYNSPLHF
CDR3nt: TGTGCCAGCAGCCCTGCCGTCTGGCAGGCCTATAATTCACCCCTCCACTTT